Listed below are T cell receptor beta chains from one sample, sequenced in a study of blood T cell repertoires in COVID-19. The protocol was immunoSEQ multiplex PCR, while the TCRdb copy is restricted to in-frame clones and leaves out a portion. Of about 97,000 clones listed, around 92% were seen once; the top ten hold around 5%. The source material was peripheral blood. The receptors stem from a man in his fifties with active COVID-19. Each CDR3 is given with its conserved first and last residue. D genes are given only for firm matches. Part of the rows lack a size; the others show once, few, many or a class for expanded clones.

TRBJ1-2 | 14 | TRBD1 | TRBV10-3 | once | CAISPGGRNYGYTF | TGTGCCATCAGCCCAGGGGGGCGGAACTATGGCTACACCTTC
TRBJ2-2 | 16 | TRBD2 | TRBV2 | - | CASSGIAGLNTGELFF | TGTGCCAGCAGTGGGATAGCGGGACTGAACACCGGGGAGCTGTTTTTT
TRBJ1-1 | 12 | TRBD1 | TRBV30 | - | CAWQGAGSFAFF | TGTGCCTGGCAGGGGGCAGGGAGTTTCGCTTTCTTT
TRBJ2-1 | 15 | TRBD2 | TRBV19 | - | CASQIAGAPYNEQFF | TGTGCCAGCCAAATAGCGGGAGCCCCCTACAATGAGCAGTTCTTC
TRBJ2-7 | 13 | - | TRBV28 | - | CASSPPQGVRQYF | TGTGCCAGCAGTCCACCACAGGGCGTCCGGCAGTACTTC
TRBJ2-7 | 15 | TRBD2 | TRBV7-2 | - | CASSFHASGNYEQYF | TGTGCCAGCAGCTTTCATGCTAGCGGGAACTACGAGCAGTACTTC
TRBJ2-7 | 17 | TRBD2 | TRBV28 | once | CASNVPGVAGSSYEQYF | TGTGCCAGCAACGTCCCCGGGGTAGCGGGAAGCTCCTACGAGCAGTACTTC
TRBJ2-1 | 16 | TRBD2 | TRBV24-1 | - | CATSDSSLSGSYEQFF | TGTGCCACCAGTGATTCCAGTCTTAGCGGGAGTTATGAGCAGTTCTTC
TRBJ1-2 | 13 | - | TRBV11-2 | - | CASSRDTNYGYTF | TGTGCCAGCAGTCGGGACACGAACTATGGCTACACCTTC
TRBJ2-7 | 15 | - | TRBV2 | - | CASSVGVGTLYEQYF | TGTGCCAGCAGTGTGGGGGTCGGGACATTATACGAGCAGTACTTC
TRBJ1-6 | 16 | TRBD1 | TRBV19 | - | CASSTLTGAGNSPLHF | TGTGCCAGTAGTACCCTGACAGGGGCGGGTAATTCACCCCTCCACTTT
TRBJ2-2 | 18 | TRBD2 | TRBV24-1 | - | CATSGKSGGGPDTGELFF | TGTGCCACCAGTGGAAAAAGCGGGGGAGGGCCTGACACCGGGGAGCTGTTTTTT
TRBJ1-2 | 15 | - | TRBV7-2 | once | CASSAELRANYGYTF | TGTGCCAGCAGCGCCGAACTAAGAGCTAACTATGGCTACACCTTC
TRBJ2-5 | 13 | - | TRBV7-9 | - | CASSQQGQETQYF | TGTGCCAGCAGCCAACAGGGACAAGAGACCCAGTACTTC
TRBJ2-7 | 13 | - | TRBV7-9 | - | CASSSGVAYEQYF | TGTGCCAGCAGCTCAGGGGTTGCCTACGAGCAGTACTTC
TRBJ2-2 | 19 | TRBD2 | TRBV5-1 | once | CASSYGTSGRDLYTGELFF | TGCGCCAGCAGCTACGGGACTAGCGGGAGGGATTTGTACACCGGGGAGCTGTTTTTT
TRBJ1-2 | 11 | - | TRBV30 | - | CAWSGGAGYTF | TGTGCCTGGAGCGGGGGAGCTGGCTACACCTTC
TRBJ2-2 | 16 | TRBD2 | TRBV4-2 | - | CASSQDLGLAGGELFF | TGTGCCAGCAGCCAAGATCTAGGACTAGCTGGCGGGGAGCTGTTTTTT
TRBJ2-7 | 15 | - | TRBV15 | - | CATSNGGTFSYEQYF | TGTGCCACCAGCAACGGTGGGACTTTCTCCTACGAGCAGTACTTC
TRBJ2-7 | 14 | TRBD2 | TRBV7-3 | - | CASSLGTNTYEQYF | TGTGCCAGCAGCTTAGGGACTAACACCTACGAGCAGTACTTC
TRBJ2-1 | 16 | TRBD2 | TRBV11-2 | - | CASSPRGGLAENEQFF | TGTGCCAGCAGCCCACGCGGGGGTCTAGCAGAGAATGAGCAGTTCTTC
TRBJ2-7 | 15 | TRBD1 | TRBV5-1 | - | CASSGSGTGGSEQYF | TGCGCCAGCAGCGGCTCCGGGACAGGGGGCTCCGAGCAGTACTTC
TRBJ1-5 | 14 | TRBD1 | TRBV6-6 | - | CASSQTGGNQPQHF | TGTGCCAGCAGCCAGACAGGGGGCAATCAGCCCCAGCATTTT
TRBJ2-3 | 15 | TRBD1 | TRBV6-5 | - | CASRTGTVFADTQYF | TGTGCCAGCAGGACCGGGACAGTTTTCGCAGATACGCAGTATTTT
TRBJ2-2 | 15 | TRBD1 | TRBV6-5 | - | CASSPGQGYTGELFF | TGTGCCAGCAGTCCGGGACAGGGATACACCGGGGAGCTGTTTTTT
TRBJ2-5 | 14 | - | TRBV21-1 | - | CASSSTGIQETQYF | TGTGCCAGCAGCTCCACAGGGATTCAAGAGACCCAGTACTTC
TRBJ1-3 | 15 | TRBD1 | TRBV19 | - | CASTGGPGSGNTIYF | TGTGCCAGCACAGGGGGCCCCGGCTCTGGAAACACCATATATTTT
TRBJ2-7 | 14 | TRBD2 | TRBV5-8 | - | CASSLGLADYEQYF | TGTGCCAGCAGTTTAGGACTAGCCGACTACGAGCAGTACTTC
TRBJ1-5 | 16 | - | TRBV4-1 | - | CASSRGGGGSNQPQHF | TGCGCCAGCAGCCGAGGGGGAGGGGGTAGCAATCAGCCCCAGCATTTT
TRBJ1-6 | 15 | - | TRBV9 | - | CASSVSVGDNSPLHF | TGTGCCAGCAGCGTATCGGTAGGGGATAATTCACCCCTCCACTTT
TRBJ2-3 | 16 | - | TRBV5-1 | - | CASSLAGDSSTDTQYF | TGCGCCAGCAGCTTGGCGGGGGACAGCAGCACAGATACGCAGTATTTT
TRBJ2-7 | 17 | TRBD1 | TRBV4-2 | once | CASSHNAGQGGTYEQYF | TGTGCCAGCAGCCACAACGCCGGACAGGGGGGGACCTACGAGCAGTACTTC
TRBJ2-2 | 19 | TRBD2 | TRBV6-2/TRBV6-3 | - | CASSQWTSGRELNTGELFF | TGTGCCAGCAGTCAGTGGACTAGCGGGAGGGAATTGAACACCGGGGAGCTGTTTTTT
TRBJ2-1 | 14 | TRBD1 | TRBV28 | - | CASIPGQVYNEQFF | TGTGCCAGCATTCCGGGACAGGTGTACAATGAGCAGTTCTTC
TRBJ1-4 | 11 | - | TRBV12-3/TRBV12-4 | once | CASSEGDQLFF | TGTGCCAGCAGTGAAGGAGATCAACTGTTTTTT
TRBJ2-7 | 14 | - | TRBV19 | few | CASRRGGGFSEQYF | TGTGCCAGTAGAAGGGGCGGGGGCTTCTCCGAGCAGTACTTC
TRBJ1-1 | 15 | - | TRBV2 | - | CASSLEEQMNTEAFF | TGTGCCAGCAGTCTTGAAGAACAGATGAACACTGAAGCTTTCTTT
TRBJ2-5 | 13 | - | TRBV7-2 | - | CASSYQTDRPWYF | TGTGCCAGCAGCTATCAGACTGACAGACCGTGGTACTTC
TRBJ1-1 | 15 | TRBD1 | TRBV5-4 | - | CASSAGTAMNTEAFF | TGTGCCAGCAGCGCCGGGACAGCCATGAACACTGAAGCTTTCTTT
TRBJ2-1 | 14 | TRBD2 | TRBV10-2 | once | CASRPTSGSGEQFF | TGCGCCAGCAGGCCAACTAGCGGGAGCGGTGAGCAGTTCTTC
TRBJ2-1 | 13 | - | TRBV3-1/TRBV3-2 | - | CASSLSTTRKQFF | TGTGCCAGCAGCCTTTCGACAACTAGAAAGCAGTTCTTC
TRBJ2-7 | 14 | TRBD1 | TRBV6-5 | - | CASSRDRSSYEQYF | TGTGCCAGCAGCAGGGACAGGTCCTCTTACGAGCAGTACTTC
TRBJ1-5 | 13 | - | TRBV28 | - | CATSGKGNQPQHF | TGTGCCACCTCAGGGAAGGGTAATCAGCCCCAGCATTTT
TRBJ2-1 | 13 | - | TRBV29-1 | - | CRATGNSYNEQFF | TGCAGGGCTACAGGGAACTCCTACAATGAGCAGTTCTTC
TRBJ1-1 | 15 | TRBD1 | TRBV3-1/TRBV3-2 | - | CASSQDRGPSTEAFF | TGTGCCAGCAGCCAAGACAGGGGGCCCAGCACTGAAGCTTTCTTT
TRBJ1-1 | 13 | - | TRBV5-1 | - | CASRPTLNTEAFF | TGCGCCAGCAGACCCACACTGAACACTGAAGCTTTCTTT
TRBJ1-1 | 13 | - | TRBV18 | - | CASSPPDRREAFF | TGTGCCAGCTCACCACCGGACAGACGTGAAGCTTTCTTT